These 31 T cell receptor beta chains were all obtained from the same sample, sequenced in a study of T cells in Graves' hyperthyroidism and ophthalmopathy. Template material for amplifying TCR beta CDR3 regions consisted of RNA transcripts. First-round RT-PCR of the TCR CDR3 relied on the HTBI primer set. Via MiXCR, TCRdb re-called the multiplex PCR reads, giving one row per CDR3 protein. The repertoire consists of about 150,000 distinct CDR3 sequences, with roughly a fifth occurring once and the leading ten covering 65% to 80%. Sequencing used blood. The receptors stem from a woman aged 50 to 65 with Graves' hyperthyroidism that later progressed to Graves' ophthalmopathy.

This clonotype showed up many times. The chain recombines TRBV28 with TRBJ1-1, with 11 bases aligning to TRBD1. V lost 6 bases and J lost 0; bases outside the gene matches: 9. Germline V gene sequence: CDR1 MDHEN, CDR2 SYDVKM. This CDR3 has 17 residues. This chain's CDR3 is CASSHLGQGALNTEAFF. In DNA form, the CDR3 reads TGTGCCAGCAGCCACCTCGGACAGGGGGCCTTGAACACTGAAGCTTTCTTT.

This clonotype has only a few counts. The chain employs TRBV30 and TRBJ2-7; a possible D gene is TRBD2 (6 bases). Deletions cut 7 bases from V and 2 bases from J, with 18 bases between. Germline CDR1 reads GTSNPN; CDR2 reads SVGIG (reference sequence). CDR3 length: 14 amino acids. The CDR3 protein is CASPRRGSPYEQYF. The CDR3 nucleotides are TGTGCCTCACCACGACGGGGGAGTCCCTACGAGCAGTACTTC.

This clonotype has a count of ten or more. J is TRBJ1-5 and V is TRBV28; D uncertain. The length of the CDR3 is 15 residues. V lost 4 bases, J lost 4 bases, and 14 bases lay in between. Germline CDR1 reads MDHEN; CDR2 reads SYDVKM. CDR3 amino acids: CASSSSRTVNQPQHF. CDR3 DNA: TGTGCCAGCAGTTCGAGCCGGACGGTAAATCAGCCCCAGCATTTT. The full variable domain, in which reference TRBV28 and TRBJ1-5 provide the parts outside the CDR3, is DVKVTQSSRYLVKRTGEKVFLECVQDMDHENMFWYRQDPGLGLRLIYFSYDVKMKEKGDIPEGYSVSREKKERFSLILESASTNQTSMYLCASSSSRTVNQPQHFGDGTRLSIL.

This clonotype was recorded many times. The chain couples TRBV28 to TRBJ1-4; D ambiguous. Germline CDR1 is MDHEN and CDR2 is SYDVKM. The CDR3 is 13 residues long. V lost 4 bases and J 4 bases, leaving 7 bases between the germline ends. DNA for the CDR3: TGTGCCAGCAGTTCGTCAGTTAATGAAAAACTGTTTTTT. Protein sequence: CASSSSVNEKLFF.

This clonotype occurred many times. The chain recombines TRBV30 with TRBJ1-5; 7 positions agree with TRBD1. The germline V gene encodes CDR1 GTSNPN and CDR2 SVGIG (reference sequence). V shed 4 bases and J 2 bases; nucleotides not matched to a gene: 5. The CDR3 covers 14 residues. CDR3 nucleotides: TGTGCCTGGACGATTGGGACAGGCAATCAGCCCCAGCATTTT. It codes for CAWTIGTGNQPQHF.

Many counts were recorded for this clonotype. The rearrangement joins TRBV24-1 to TRBJ1-2, with D possibly being TRBD1 (5 bases). Germline V gene data show CDR1 as KGHDR and CDR2 as SFDVKD. The CDR3 totals 13 residues. Trimming stripped 4 bases from V and 8 bases from J, with 13 bases between. This CDR3 reads CATSDGPGDGYTF. The CDR3 nucleotides read TGTGCCACCAGTGACGGCCCTGGGGACGGCTACACCTTC.

This clonotype was counted at least ten times. The chain couples TRBV6-1 to TRBJ1-1; 9 positions match TRBD1. Germline lookup yields CDR1 MNHNS and CDR2 SASEGT. CDR3 length: 14 residues. The J segment lost 3 bases and the V segment lost 7 bases, leaving 6 bases of the junction unmatched. The CDR3 loop reads CASTVQGADTEAFF. In DNA, the CDR3 is TGTGCCAGCACCGTACAGGGGGCAGACACTGAAGCTTTCTTT.

The chain employs TRBV24-1 and TRBJ2-3; D gene unclear. The CDR3 runs to 12 residues. V lost 3 bases and J lost 8, with 8 bases in between. Germline CDR1 is KGHDR and CDR2 is SFDVKD. CDR3 protein: CATSDASFTQYF. The CDR3 DNA is TGTGCCACCAGTGATGCTAGTTTTACGCAGTATTTT.

The table lists this clonotype with a few counts. The genes are TRBV19 and TRBJ2-7; 7 bases are shared with TRBD1. Germline loops: CDR1 LNHDA, CDR2 SQIVND (reference sequence). The J segment lost 2 bases and the V segment lost 8 bases, leaving 9 bases of the junction unmatched. The CDR3 is 14 amino acids. CDR3 amino acids: CASSRDRVPYEQYF. DNA for the CDR3: TGTGCCAGTTCACGCGACAGGGTCCCCTACGAGCAGTACTTC.

The sample holds many counts of this clonotype. The chain links TRBV6-6 to TRBJ2-7; D is ambiguous. Trimming removed 0 bases from V and 4 bases from J, with 7 bases in between. The CDR3 totals 13 residues. Germline V CDR1 and CDR2: MNHNY, SVGAGI (reference sequence). The CDR3 coding sequence is TGTGCCAGCAGTTACTCGAAAGGGTACGAGCAGTACTTC. This translates into CASSYSKGYEQYF.

The table lists this clonotype with a few counts. The chain joins TRBV6-2 or TRBV6-3 to TRBJ1-5; no clear D gene. V lost 2 bases and J 6 bases, leaving 5 bases between the germline ends. This CDR3 is built from 12 residues. Germline CDR1 is MNHEY and CDR2 is SVGEGT. The CDR3 reads CASSYPPQPQHF. The CDR3 nucleotides read TGTGCCAGCAGTTACCCCCCTCAGCCCCAGCATTTT.

The chain employs TRBV7-3 and TRBJ2-2, with D unresolved. There are 20 residues in the CDR3. Germline assignment: CDR1 SGHTA and CDR2 FQGTGA. Trimming stripped 7 bases from V and 2 bases from J, with 29 bases between. This chain's CDR3 is CASTVRTLNLDRNNTGELFF. The CDR3 DNA sequence: TGTGCCAGCACCGTAAGAACCCTTAACCTCGACCGAAATAACACCGGGGAGCTGTTTTTT.

This chain connects TRBV25-1 to TRBJ2-7, with D unclear. Germline CDR1 MGHDK, CDR2 SYGVNS. Trimming removed 1 base from V and 0 bases from J, with 10 bases in between. The CDR3 loop spans 15 amino acids. The CDR3 nucleotides are TGTGCCAGCAGTGAATTGTTTACCCACTCCTACGAGCAGTACTTC. It yields the protein CASSELFTHSYEQYF.

This clonotype was found many times. The V and J genes are TRBV7-2 and TRBJ2-2; tentative D call: TRBD2 (6 bases). The CDR3 length is 15 residues. Trimming left V 5 bases short and J 4 bases short, with 14 bases between. The V gene's germline CDR1 is SGHTA and CDR2 FQGNSA. CDR3 residues: CASSRPGRSTGELFF. The CDR3 DNA follows: TGTGCCAGCAGCCGCCCCGGGAGAAGCACCGGGGAGCTGTTTTTT. The variable domain in full, completed from reference TRBV7-2 and TRBJ2-2, reads GAGVSQSPSNKVTEKGKDVELRCDPISGHTALYWYRQSLGQGLEFLIYFQGNSAPDKSGLPSDRFSAERTGGSVSTLTIQRTQQEDSAVYLCASSRPGRSTGELFFGEGSRLTVL.

CDR3 nucleotides: TGCAGTGCTAGCCGCGGGGGAAACCACGAGCAGTACTTC. Protein product: CSASRGGNHEQYF. The chain has TRBV20-1 and TRBJ2-7, with 7 bases lining up with TRBD2. J lost 5 bases, V lost 3 bases, and 7 bases had no gene match. In germline, CDR1 is DFQATT, CDR2 SNEGSKA (reference sequence). The CDR3 spans 13 residues.

This clonotype has a count of ten or more. The V and J genes are TRBV7-3 and TRBJ2-2; TRBD2 matches 10 bases. This CDR3 is 16 amino acids long. V shed 2 bases, J shed 4 bases, and the junction held 4 bases outside the gene matches. Germline lookup yields CDR1 SGHTA and CDR2 FQGTGA. CDR3 nucleotides: TGTGCCAGCAGCTTATATGCTAGCGGGGGCACCGGGGAGCTGTTTTTT. Encoded protein: CASSLYASGGTGELFF.

V and J are TRBV18 and TRBJ1-2; tentative D call: TRBD1 (6 bases). Between the trimmed V and J ends, which lost 8 bases and 3 bases, there was a span of 19 bases. This CDR3 comprises 15 residues. The V gene's germline CDR1 is KGHSH and CDR2 LQKENI. For the CDR3, the DNA is TGTGCCAGCAGCTTGCTCAGTAACAGGGACTATGGCTACACCTTC. Encoded protein: CASSLLSNRDYGYTF.

The sample holds many counts of this clonotype. V and J are TRBV11-2 and TRBJ2-1, with unresolved D. Deletions cut 0 bases from V and 7 bases from J, with 10 bases between. The CDR3 contains 14 residues. CDR1 is SGHAT and CDR2 is FQNNGV in the germline V gene. CDR3 bases: TGTGCCAGCAGCTTAGATGTGATAGGAAATGAGCAGTTCTTC. It is translated as CASSLDVIGNEQFF.

This clonotype was detected many times. The chain joins TRBV20-1 to TRBJ2-1; TRBD2 matches at 7 bases. Trimming cost V 3 bases and J 5 bases; bases outside gene matches: 10. Germline assignment: CDR1 DFQATT and CDR2 SNEGSKA (reference sequence). The CDR3 runs 15 residues. The CDR3 is CSASLNRLAHNEQFF. Here the CDR3 DNA reads TGCAGTGCTAGTCTAAATCGACTAGCCCACAATGAGCAGTTCTTC.

This clonotype was detected ten times or more. Written as DNA, the CDR3 is TGTGCCAGCAGTGTGGCGGGAGGGATCACTACGCAGTATTTT. Translated: CASSVAGGITTQYF. The chain is built from TRBV2 and TRBJ2-3; 9 bases are a match to TRBD2. Unmatched junction bases numbered 7, after V lost 4 bases and J lost 8 bases. Germline CDR1 and CDR2: SNHLY and FYNNEI. The length of the CDR3 is 14 residues.

The V and J genes are TRBV20-1 and TRBJ1-6, with unresolved D. Germline loops: CDR1 DFQATT, CDR2 SNEGSKA (reference sequence). V was trimmed by 1 base and J by 0 bases, leaving 10 bases between them. The CDR3 sequence is 16 residues long. Written as DNA, the CDR3 is TGCAGTGCTAGAGCCCCCGGAAGCTCCTATAATTCACCCCTCCACTTT. Amino acid sequence: CSARAPGSSYNSPLHF.

This clonotype was seen a handful of times. This chain connects TRBV9 to TRBJ2-2, with TRBD1 matching 11 bases. The CDR3 runs 16 residues. Germline V gives CDR1 SGDLS, CDR2 YYNGEE. V shed 4 bases, J shed 6 bases, and the junction held 8 bases outside the gene matches. CDR3 bases: TGTGCCAGCAGCACACCCGGGACAGGGGGGCCCGGGGAGCTGTTTTTT. It is translated as CASSTPGTGGPGELFF. Based on the CDR3 plus reference TRBV9 and TRBJ2-2, the full variable domain is DSGVTQTPKHLITATGQRVTLRCSPRSGDLSVYWYQQSLDQGLQFLIQYYNGEERAKGNILERFSAQQFPDLHSELNLSSLELGDSALYFCASSTPGTGGPGELFFGEGSRLTVL.

There are many counts of this clonotype. J is TRBJ2-1 and V is TRBV27; D ambiguous. This CDR3 is built from 14 residues. In germline, CDR1 is MNHEY, CDR2 SMNVEV (reference sequence). Trimming took 8 bases from V and 4 from J, leaving 15 bases between them. The CDR3 spells CASLSLRSYNEQFF. Written as DNA, the CDR3 is TGTGCCAGCCTTAGCCTGCGGAGTTACAATGAGCAGTTCTTC.

The chain recombines TRBV5-4 with TRBJ2-5, with 7 nucleotides matching TRBD2. The CDR3 runs to 13 residues. CDR1 SGHNT and CDR2 YYREEE come from the germline V gene (reference sequence). The J segment lost 1 base and the V segment lost 6 bases, leaving 3 bases of the junction unmatched. DNA of the CDR3: TGTGCCAGCACCTGGGGGGGCCAAGAGACCCAGTACTTC. Translating gives CASTWGGQETQYF.

This clonotype turned up a few times. In DNA, the CDR3 is TGTGCCAGCAGTTTATCTTACCGGGACAGGAATTCCTATGGCTACACCTTC. Encoded protein: CASSLSYRDRNSYGYTF. V is TRBV28 and J is TRBJ1-2; 8 bases match TRBD1. The CDR3 covers 17 residues. Germline-derived CDR1 and CDR2 are MDHEN and SYDVKM. With V trimmed by 1 base and J by 4 bases, 11 bases remained unmatched.

J is TRBJ1-2 and V is TRBV9, with D perhaps matching TRBD1 (6 bases). CDR1 is SGDLS, CDR2 YYNGEE, per germline. This CDR3 is 15 amino acids long. V was shortened by 0 bases and J by 2 bases, with 11 bases between the two germline ends. CDR3 coding DNA: TGTGCCAGCAGCGTAGTAGACAGGCCAAACTATGGCTACACCTTC. Its protein is CASSVVDRPNYGYTF.

This clonotype was recorded at least ten times. The rearrangement joins TRBV6-1 to TRBJ2-3, with 9 bases identical to TRBD2. The V gene's germline CDR1 is MNHNS and CDR2 SASEGT. Trimming at V came to 8 bases and at J to 6 bases, leaving 18 bases not matched to a gene. The CDR3 is made up of 17 amino acids. The CDR3 DNA follows: TGTGCCAGCCGAAGGAGGAGTAGCGGGAGCCTTGGGGATACGCAGTATTTT. Amino acid sequence: CASRRRSSGSLGDTQYF.

In this sample, this clonotype turned up many times. V gene TRBV7-8 combines with J gene TRBJ2-7; 15 nucleotides match TRBD2. The germline gives CDR1 SGHVS, CDR2 FQNEAQ. With 7 bases clipped from V and 7 bases from J, the junction kept 11 bases outside the gene matches. This CDR3 contains 16 residues. In DNA, the CDR3 is TGTGCCAGCATCGTAGGGGTGGGACTAGCGGGGGGTGAGCAGTACTTC. The encoded protein is CASIVGVGLAGGEQYF.

At least ten counts were recorded for this clonotype. The V gene is TRBV3-1, the J gene TRBJ1-1, with 8 bases that match TRBD1. With V trimmed by 7 bases and J by 12 bases, 10 bases remained unmatched. Per the germline V gene, CDR1 is LGHDT and CDR2 is YNNKEL (reference sequence). This CDR3 comprises 12 residues. The CDR3 DNA sequence: TGTGCCAGCACCCTCACAGGGGGGACGACTTTCTTT. This sequence encodes CASTLTGGTTFF.

This clonotype was seen only a few times. This chain joins TRBV19 and TRBJ1-2; no firm D call. CDR1 is LNHDA and CDR2 is SQIVND in the germline V gene (reference sequence). V gave up 5 bases and J gave up 6 bases, with 10 bases separating them. This CDR3 spans 12 amino acids. The CDR3 reads CASSRTLNGYTF. For the CDR3, the DNA is TGTGCCAGTAGTCGGACTCTAAATGGCTACACCTTC.

This clonotype came up many times. The V and J genes are TRBV19 and TRBJ1-4; TRBD1 matches 8 bases. The germline gives CDR1 LNHDA, CDR2 SQIVND (reference sequence). Trimming removed 4 bases from V and 5 bases from J; junction bases left unmatched: 6. This CDR3 has 15 residues. CDR3 nucleotides: TGTGCCAGTAGTACCGGGACAGGTGGGAATGAAAAACTGTTTTTT. Translation: CASSTGTGGNEKLFF.